The 5 T cell receptor beta chains presented below share a single source sample, sequenced in a study of T cells in Graves' hyperthyroidism and ophthalmopathy. Amplification targeted TCR beta CDR3 regions from RNA transcripts. Initially, a first-round RT-PCR of the TCR CDR3 employed the HTBI primer set. One entry per CDR3 protein, called by TCRdb with MiXCR from the multiplex PCR reads. The sample has roughly 380,000 distinct CDR3 sequences; approximately 13% are singletons. The specimen sequenced was blood. The receptors here all came from a man aged 25-40 years with Graves' hyperthyroidism that later progressed to Graves' ophthalmopathy.

This clonotype was detected many times. The V call is TRBV28, the J call TRBJ2-1, with TRBD2 matching 11 bases. The J segment lost 0 bases and the V segment lost 1 base, leaving 8 bases of the junction unmatched. Germline CDR1 MDHEN, CDR2 SYDVKM. CDR3 length: 19 amino acids. The CDR3 sequence: CASSLSIGTSGLSYNEQFF. CDR3 bases: TGTGCCAGCAGTTTATCAATTGGGACTAGCGGACTCTCCTACAATGAGCAGTTCTTC.

The chain is built from TRBV7-9 and TRBJ2-1; D tentatively fits TRBD1 or TRBD2 (5 bases each). The length of the CDR3 is 14 residues. Germline assignment: CDR1 SEHNR and CDR2 FQNEAQ (reference sequence). The V end lost 4 bases, the J end lost 3 bases, and 10 bases lay between the germline ends. The DNA of the CDR3 is TGTGCCAGCAGCTCCGGGGCACTCTACAATGAGCAGTTCTTC. Protein: CASSSGALYNEQFF.

This clonotype was observed at least ten times. This chain uses TRBV24-1 with TRBJ1-2; possibly TRBD1 for D (5 bases). Germline lookup yields CDR1 KGHDR and CDR2 SFDVKD. V shed 4 bases and J shed 2 bases, with 10 bases lying between them. CDR3 length: 14 amino acids. CDR3 DNA: TGTGCCACCAGTGACGCAGGGACCAACTATGGCTACACCTTC. It is translated as CATSDAGTNYGYTF.

Worth noting for this clonotype: This could be a read error, since a much larger clone is one nucleotide away. The chain links TRBV6-2 or TRBV6-3 to TRBJ2-7; unclear D gene. Trimming shortened V by 0 bases and J by 2 bases, and 5 bases separated the two germline ends. Germline CDR1 and CDR2: MNHEY and SVGEGT. The CDR3 loop spans 13 amino acids. DNA of the CDR3: TGTGCCAGCAGTTACTCGAAAGCCTACGAGCAGTACTTC. Its protein product is CASSYSKAYEQYF.

The CDR3 loop reads CASSIIDIPGHYGYTF. CDR3 nucleotide sequence: TGTGCCAGTAGTATTATCGACATTCCGGGGCACTATGGCTACACCTTC. V usage is TRBV19 and J usage is TRBJ1-2; possible D gene TRBD1, 5 bases. Trimming removed 3 bases at V and 3 bases at J, with 17 bases between. The CDR3 has 16 amino acids. Germline CDR1 reads LNHDA; CDR2 reads SQIVND (reference sequence).